This TCR beta chain is drawn from a study of cytomegalovirus exposure and HLA in healthy donors. PCR used 60 Vbeta primers and 13 Jbeta primers. Profiling relied on immunoSEQ multiplex PCR, and the TCRdb table lists in-frame clones only, not all of them. The table records 100,000 to 150,000 clones, about 10% of them present only once. V was pared by 4 bases and J by 6 bases, with 9 bases of the junction left unmatched. The germline V gene encodes CDR1 SGDLS and CDR2 YYNGEE. The CDR3 loop spans 14 amino acids. Study results and limitations: In vitro checks showed that a few CMV-associated chains really do target CMV antigens.

This clone was detected a few times. Its antigen is currently unknown. The chain joins TRBV9 to TRBJ2-7; 8 nucleotides match TRBD2. This TCR derives from a woman aged 18-35 years in good health and CMV-seropositive. The sequenced sample was PBMCs. CDR3: CASSRSGGAGEQYF. In DNA, the CDR3 is TGTGCCAGCAGCAGGTCCGGGGGGGCAGGCGAGCAGTACTTC.